The T cell receptor (beta chain) under discussion was sequenced for a study of T cells in Graves' hyperthyroidism and ophthalmopathy. Overall study results and limits: Model output signaled ophthalmopathy a median 6.5 months ahead of onset. In simple terms, a model built on 13 V-J features told ophthalmopathy apart from stable hyperthyroidism. Most thyroid clonotypes expanded above 0.001 appeared in blood too.

The CDR3 has 14 residues. Germline-derived CDR1 and CDR2 are SQVTM and ANQGSEA. Trimming took 6 bases from V and 2 from J; bases not matched to a gene: 9. The TCR beta CDR3 regions underwent amplification using RNA transcripts as the source. A first-round RT-PCR of the TCR CDR3 used the HTBI primer set. TCRdb re-analysed the multiplex PCR reads in MiXCR, keeping a single row per CDR3 protein. The table records about 560,000 distinct CDR3 sequences, roughly 50% of them present only once. Diagnosis relied on clinical symptoms, serum thyroxine and TRAb, thyroid ultrasound and orbital computed tomography. This clonotype has at least ten counts. Its target is not known.

The source material was peripheral blood or thyroid tissue (not recorded which). V and J are TRBV29-1 and TRBJ1-2, with 7 bases lining up with TRBD1. This clonotype originated in a woman in her late teens or twenties with Graves' hyperthyroidism. CDR3 protein: CSVLEGQNNYGYTF. The DNA for the CDR3 is TGCAGCGTCCTTGAGGGACAGAACAACTATGGCTACACCTTC.